The source of this T cell receptor beta chain is a study of response to subunit inactivated influenza vaccine. Study results and caveats: It was the authors' suggestion that each seasonal influenza vaccination recruits few new T cells.

TCRdb reanalysed the RT-PCR reads using MiXCR and keeps one entry per CDR3 protein. The repertoire consists of around 530,000 distinct CDR3 sequences, with approximately 15% occurring once and the leading ten covering 2.5% to 3.5%. J gave up 2 bases and V 7 bases, and 5 bases lay outside the gene matches. The germline gives CDR1 MDHEN, CDR2 SYDVKM. The CDR3 covers 14 residues. This clonotype was picked up a small number of times. Its antigen is unidentified. The sequence came from a man aged 45-69 years who received an inactivated influenza vaccine. The input for sequencing was CD4+ T cells sorted from PBMCs, taken 23 months after vaccination. The V call is TRBV28, the J call TRBJ2-7; 10 bases fit TRBD1. This chain's CDR3 is CASKAGTGAYEQYF. For the CDR3, the DNA is TGTGCCAGCAAGGCCGGGACAGGGGCCTACGAGCAGTACTTC.